This is a list of T cell receptor beta chains from one sample in a study of cytomegalovirus exposure and HLA in healthy donors. Data came from immunoSEQ multiplex PCR; TCRdb stores just in-frame clones and leaves some out. The sample yields about 150,000 clones, approximately 80% seen once. The source material was PBMCs. All receptors derive from a man aged 30 to 39 in good health and CMV-seropositive. Each CDR3 is given with its conserved first and last residue. The order of the fields is D gene, J gene, V gene, clone size, CDR3 DNA, CDR3 protein. A D gene is named only where the DNA matches it firmly. Some rows have no size entry. The others give once, few or many, or a class for an expanded clone.

D: TRBD2; J: TRBJ2-7; V: TRBV5-4; size: -; DNA: TGTGCCAGCAGCTTGGACAGCGGGATTCTGTACGAGCAGTACTTC; CDR3: CASSLDSGILYEQYF
D: TRBD2; J: TRBJ2-1; V: TRBV5-5; size: -; DNA: TGTGCCAGCAGCCCTATACAGCGGGAGGGGAATGAGCAGTTCTTC; CDR3: CASSPIQREGNEQFF
D: -; J: TRBJ1-4; V: TRBV5-4; size: few; DNA: TGTGCCAGCAGCCAGGGACGTACTGGGTCAGGGGATGAAAAACTGTTTTTT; CDR3: CASSQGRTGSGDEKLFF
D: TRBD1; J: TRBJ1-4; V: TRBV28; size: -; DNA: TGTGCCAGTATAACAGGGGGCGCTGGTGAAAAACTGTTTTTT; CDR3: CASITGGAGEKLFF
D: -; J: TRBJ1-2; V: TRBV5-1; size: -; DNA: TGCGCCAGCAGCCCGGGGGTGGGTAGCAATGGCTACACCTTC; CDR3: CASSPGVGSNGYTF
D: -; J: TRBJ1-2; V: TRBV6-6; size: -; DNA: TGTGCCAGCAGTTACTCGCTGCAGGGGAACTATGGCTACACCTTC; CDR3: CASSYSLQGNYGYTF
D: -; J: TRBJ2-1; V: TRBV29-1; size: few; DNA: TGCAGCGTTGCAGGTCCAACCCCCCATGAGCAGTTCTTC; CDR3: CSVAGPTPHEQFF
D: -; J: TRBJ2-7; V: TRBV6-1; size: -; DNA: TGTGCCAGCAGTGGGGCAGGGAATATAGTAAACGAGCAGTACTTC; CDR3: CASSGAGNIVNEQYF
D: -; J: TRBJ1-1; V: TRBV15; size: few; DNA: TGTGCCACCAGCAGAGATCCGGGGGGCACAAGTGATGGCACTGAAGCTTTCTTT; CDR3: CATSRDPGGTSDGTEAFF
D: TRBD2; J: TRBJ2-3; V: TRBV4-1; size: -; DNA: TGCGCCAGCAGCCAAGGCGGGGGTGGGCTATTTTATGATGCGCAGTATTTT; CDR3: CASSQGGGGLFYDAQYF
D: TRBD1; J: TRBJ2-7; V: TRBV13; size: -; DNA: TGTGCCAGCAGCTTAGGGGGGGACAGGGTCTGGTGG; CDR3: CASSLGGDRVWW
D: -; J: TRBJ2-5; V: TRBV5-6; size: -; DNA: TGTGCCACTAATAGGGAGTACCAAGAGACCCAGTACTTC; CDR3: CATNREYQETQYF
D: TRBD2; J: TRBJ2-1; V: TRBV9; size: -; DNA: TGTGCCAGCAGCCCTAGGGGAGGACTAGCGACCGACAGCTCCTACAATGAGCAGTTCTTC; CDR3: CASSPRGGLATDSSYNEQFF
D: -; J: TRBJ1-6; V: TRBV7-9; size: -; DNA: TGTGCCAGCAGCTTTTTCTCAGTGAATTCACCCCTCCACTTT; CDR3: CASSFFSVNSPLHF
D: -; J: TRBJ2-3; V: TRBV28; size: few; DNA: TGTGCCAGCAATCCCCTGAGCACAGATACGCAGTATTTT; CDR3: CASNPLSTDTQYF
D: TRBD1; J: TRBJ2-7; V: TRBV4-1; size: -; DNA: TGCGCCAGCAGCCAAGATTTACAGGGGGCTTTTAGTGGCGAGCAGTACTTC; CDR3: CASSQDLQGAFSGEQYF
D: TRBD2; J: TRBJ2-7; V: TRBV5-4; size: -; DNA: TGTGCCAGCAGCCTCAGCGGGAGAAGAGAGCAGTACTTC; CDR3: CASSLSGRREQYF
D: TRBD1; J: TRBJ1-2; V: TRBV5-1; size: few; DNA: TGCGCCAGCAGCTTGGGGGACAGTACGATCTATGGCTACACCTTC; CDR3: CASSLGDSTIYGYTF
D: -; J: TRBJ1-4; V: TRBV10-1; size: once; DNA: TGCGCCAGCAGTGTCTGGTGGCGGAATGAAAAACTGTTTTTT; CDR3: CASSVWWRNEKLFF
D: TRBD2; J: TRBJ2-5; V: TRBV19; size: once; DNA: TGTGCCAGTAGTATAGCAGCGGGGCAAGAGACCCAGTACTTC; CDR3: CASSIAAGQETQYF
D: -; J: TRBJ2-1; V: TRBV7-3; size: -; DNA: TGTGCCAGCAGCTTAAACAGGGCCGGTGAGCAGTTCTTC; CDR3: CASSLNRAGEQFF
D: -; J: TRBJ1-3; V: TRBV7-9; size: -; DNA: TGTGCCAGCAGCTTAGCGCTAAAGCTCTCCGGAAACACCATATATTTT; CDR3: CASSLALKLSGNTIYF
D: -; J: TRBJ2-1; V: TRBV9; size: -; DNA: TGTGCCAGCAGCGTAGATCCCACAGCGGACAATGAGCAGTTCTTC; CDR3: CASSVDPTADNEQFF
D: -; J: TRBJ2-7; V: TRBV2; size: -; DNA: TGTGCCAGCAGTGTCTGGCAGGGGACCAACGAGCAGTACTTC; CDR3: CASSVWQGTNEQYF
D: -; J: TRBJ2-7; V: TRBV2; size: -; DNA: TGTGCCAGCAGTCGGGACGACTCCGGGGGCGAGCAGTACTTC; CDR3: CASSRDDSGGEQYF
D: -; J: TRBJ1-1; V: TRBV9; size: -; DNA: TGTGCCAGCACCCTACAGTGGGGAGGGGAAGCTTTCTTT; CDR3: CASTLQWGGEAFF
D: -; J: TRBJ1-3; V: TRBV18; size: -; DNA: TGTGCCAGCTCACCGTCACAGGGTACTGGAAACACCATATATTTT; CDR3: CASSPSQGTGNTIYF
D: -; J: TRBJ2-3; V: TRBV29-1; size: -; DNA: TGCAGCGTTCACGGGGGAGTTAATCCAGATACGCAGTATTTT; CDR3: CSVHGGVNPDTQYF
D: -; J: TRBJ1-3; V: TRBV25-1; size: -; DNA: TGTGCCAGCAGTGCAGGACAGTCTGAGGGAAACACCATATATTTT; CDR3: CASSAGQSEGNTIYF
D: -; J: TRBJ2-5; V: TRBV6-5; size: -; DNA: TGTGCCAGCAGACTTACGGGACCCGGGGGGACCCAGTACTTC; CDR3: CASRLTGPGGTQYF
D: TRBD1; J: TRBJ1-1; V: TRBV28; size: -; DNA: TGTGCCACCAGACAGGGGTTCACTGAAGCTTTCTTT; CDR3: CATRQGFTEAFF
D: TRBD2; J: TRBJ2-5; V: TRBV5-6; size: -; DNA: TGTGCCAGCAGCTTGATTCGTGGCGGGAGAGGGTGGGAGACCCAGTACTTC; CDR3: CASSLIRGGRGWETQYF
D: TRBD2; J: TRBJ2-1; V: TRBV27; size: -; DNA: TGTGCCAGCAGCTTAGGGCCGGGACTAGCCTACAATGAGCAGTTCTTC; CDR3: CASSLGPGLAYNEQFF
D: TRBD2; J: TRBJ2-7; V: TRBV7-9; size: -; DNA: TGTGCCAGCAGCTCGGGACTACACTACGAGCAGTACTTC; CDR3: CASSSGLHYEQYF
D: -; J: TRBJ2-7; V: TRBV19; size: -; DNA: TGTGCCAGTAATTCCCCCTTGAGGAGGGCCTACGAGCAGTACTTC; CDR3: CASNSPLRRAYEQYF
D: -; J: TRBJ2-3; V: TRBV29-1; size: -; DNA: TGCAGCGTACAAGGGGGGGTTATGATCACCGATACGCAGTATTTT; CDR3: CSVQGGVMITDTQYF
D: TRBD2; J: TRBJ2-1; V: TRBV2; size: -; DNA: TGTGCCAGCAGTGAACTGGGGGGGACTACCTACAATGAGCAGTTCTTC; CDR3: CASSELGGTTYNEQFF
D: TRBD1; J: TRBJ2-5; V: TRBV28; size: -; DNA: TGTGCCAGCAGTTTAGGCGGACAGGGCGGGGAGACCCAGTACTTC; CDR3: CASSLGGQGGETQYF
D: -; J: TRBJ2-7; V: TRBV28; size: few; DNA: TGTGCCAGCAGATCGCGGGGTTTCTACGAGCAGTACTTC; CDR3: CASRSRGFYEQYF
D: -; J: TRBJ2-7; V: TRBV28; size: -; DNA: TGTGCCAGCGGTCTTGGCCCGTCCTACGAGCAGTACTTC; CDR3: CASGLGPSYEQYF
D: TRBD1; J: TRBJ2-7; V: TRBV7-2; size: -; DNA: TGTGCCAGCAGCCCCCGTCGGACAGGGGGAATCTACGAGCAGTACTTC; CDR3: CASSPRRTGGIYEQYF
D: -; J: TRBJ2-2; V: TRBV19; size: -; DNA: TGTGCCAGTAGTATAGCAGGGTTATACACCGGGGAGCTGTTTTTT; CDR3: CASSIAGLYTGELFF
D: -; J: TRBJ1-3; V: TRBV18; size: -; DNA: TGTGCCAGCTCACCACAATCAGGAAACACCATATATTTT; CDR3: CASSPQSGNTIYF
D: TRBD1; J: TRBJ1-6; V: TRBV5-8; size: -; DNA: TGTGCCAGCAGCCCCTGGACAGGGATTAATAATTCACCCCTCCACTTT; CDR3: CASSPWTGINNSPLHF
D: TRBD1; J: TRBJ1-5; V: TRBV19; size: -; DNA: TGTGCCAGTAGTACCCGACAGGGTTTCAATCAGCCCCAGCATTTT; CDR3: CASSTRQGFNQPQHF
D: -; J: TRBJ1-2; V: TRBV28; size: -; DNA: TGTGCCAGCAGTTTAGAGGACAGCTATGGCTACACCTTC; CDR3: CASSLEDSYGYTF
D: TRBD1; J: TRBJ2-5; V: TRBV5-6; size: -; DNA: TGTGCCAGCAGCTTTAGAACAGGGGATATGTTAACCCAGTACTTC; CDR3: CASSFRTGDMLTQYF
D: TRBD1; J: TRBJ1-2; V: TRBV28; size: -; DNA: TGTGCCAGCAGTATCGGACAGGAGCTTAACTATGGCTACACCTTC; CDR3: CASSIGQELNYGYTF
D: -; J: TRBJ1-3; V: TRBV7-2; size: once; DNA: TGTGCCAGCAGCGTCACCGTCCCGGAGGGCACCATATATTTT; CDR3: CASSVTVPEGTIYF
D: TRBD2; J: TRBJ2-7; V: TRBV29-1; size: -; DNA: TGCAGCGTATCCTTGGCGGGAGGACGGTACGAGCAGTACTTC; CDR3: CSVSLAGGRYEQYF
D: -; J: TRBJ2-7; V: TRBV14; size: -; DNA: TGTGCCAGCAGCCAAGGACTAGGAACCTACGAGCAGTACTTC; CDR3: CASSQGLGTYEQYF
D: -; J: TRBJ1-5; V: TRBV30; size: -; DNA: TGTGCCTGGAGTGTTGCATCCGACAGCAGGGATCAGCCCCAGCATTTT; CDR3: CAWSVASDSRDQPQHF
D: TRBD1; J: TRBJ2-7; V: TRBV4-1; size: -; DNA: TGCGCCAGCAGCCAACAGACAGGGTTGGAGTACGAGCAGTACTTC; CDR3: CASSQQTGLEYEQYF
D: -; J: TRBJ2-1; V: TRBV4-2; size: -; DNA: TGTGCCAGCAGCCAAGGGGTTGGAGAGTACAATGAGCAGTTCTTC; CDR3: CASSQGVGEYNEQFF
D: -; J: TRBJ1-1; V: TRBV7-9; size: few; DNA: TGTGCCAGCAGCTCGCGACAAGGGGGCACTGAAGCTTTCTTT; CDR3: CASSSRQGGTEAFF